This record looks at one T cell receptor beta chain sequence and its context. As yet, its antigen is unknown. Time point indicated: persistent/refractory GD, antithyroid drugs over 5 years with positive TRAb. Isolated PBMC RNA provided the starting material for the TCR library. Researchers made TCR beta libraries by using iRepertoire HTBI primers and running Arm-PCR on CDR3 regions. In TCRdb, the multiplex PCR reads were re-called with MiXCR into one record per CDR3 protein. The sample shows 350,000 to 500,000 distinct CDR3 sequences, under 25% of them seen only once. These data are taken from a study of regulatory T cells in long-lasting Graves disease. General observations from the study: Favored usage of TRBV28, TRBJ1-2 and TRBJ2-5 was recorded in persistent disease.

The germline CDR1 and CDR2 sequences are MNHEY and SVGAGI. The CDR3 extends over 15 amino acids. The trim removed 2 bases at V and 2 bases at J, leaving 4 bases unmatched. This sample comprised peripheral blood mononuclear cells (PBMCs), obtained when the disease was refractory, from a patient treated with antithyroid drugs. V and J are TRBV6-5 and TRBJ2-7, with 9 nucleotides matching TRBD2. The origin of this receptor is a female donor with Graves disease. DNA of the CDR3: TGTGCCAGCAGTTACGGTCTAGCGGGAACCTACGAGCAGTACTTC. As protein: CASSYGLAGTYEQYF.